Described below is a single TCR beta chain sequence and its context. Germline V gives CDR1 SGHVS, CDR2 FQNEAQ. The CDR3 runs 13 residues. V was cut by 5 bases and J by 7 bases, with 12 bases left in between. The repertoire was sequenced with immunoSEQ multiplex PCR; TCRdb's copy has only in-frame clones and lacks some. The sample contains fewer than 400,000 clones, approximately 90% of which appear only once. The sample is drawn from a study of blood T cell repertoires in COVID-19. In the study overall: Acute and convalescent COVID-19 samples came from the United States, Italy and Spain.

The chain joins TRBV7-8 to TRBJ2-1; D is possibly TRBD1 or TRBD2 (5 bases each). What was sequenced was PBMCs or T cells enriched from blood (not recorded which). The clonotype comes from a woman under 30 who had recovered from COVID-19. CDR3 in amino acids: CASSRGPENEQFF. For the CDR3, the DNA is TGTGCCAGCAGCCGGGGCCCCGAAAATGAGCAGTTCTTC.